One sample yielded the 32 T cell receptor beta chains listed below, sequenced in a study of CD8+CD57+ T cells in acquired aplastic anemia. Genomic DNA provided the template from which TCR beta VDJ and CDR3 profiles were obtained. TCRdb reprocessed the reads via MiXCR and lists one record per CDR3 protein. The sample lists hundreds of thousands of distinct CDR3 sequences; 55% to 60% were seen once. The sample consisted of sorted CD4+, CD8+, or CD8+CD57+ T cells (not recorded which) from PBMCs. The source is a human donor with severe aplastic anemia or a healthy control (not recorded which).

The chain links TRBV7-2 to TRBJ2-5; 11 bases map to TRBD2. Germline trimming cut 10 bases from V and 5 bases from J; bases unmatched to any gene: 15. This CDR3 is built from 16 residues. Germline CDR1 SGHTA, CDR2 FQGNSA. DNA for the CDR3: TGTGCCAACACTCTGGTACTAGCGGGGGATCGGGAGACCCAGTACTTC. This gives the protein CANTLVLAGDRETQYF.

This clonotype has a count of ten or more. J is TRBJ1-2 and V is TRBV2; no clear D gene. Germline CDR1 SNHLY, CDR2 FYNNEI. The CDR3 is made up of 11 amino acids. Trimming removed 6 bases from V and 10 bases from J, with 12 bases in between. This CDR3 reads CASRLGPPYTF. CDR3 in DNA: TGTGCCAGCAGGTTAGGACCCCCCTACACCTTC.

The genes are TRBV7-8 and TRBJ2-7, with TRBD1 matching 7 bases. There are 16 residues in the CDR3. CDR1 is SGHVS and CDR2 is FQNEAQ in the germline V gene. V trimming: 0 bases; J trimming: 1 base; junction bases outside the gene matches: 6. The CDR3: CASSLAIGQASYEQYF. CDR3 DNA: TGTGCCAGCAGCTTAGCTATCGGACAGGCATCCTACGAGCAGTACTTC.

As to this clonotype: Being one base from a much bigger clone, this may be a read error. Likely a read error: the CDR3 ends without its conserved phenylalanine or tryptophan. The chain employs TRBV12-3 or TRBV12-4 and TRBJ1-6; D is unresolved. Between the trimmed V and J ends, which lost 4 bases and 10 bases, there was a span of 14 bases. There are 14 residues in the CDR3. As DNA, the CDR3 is TGTGCCAGCAGTTCTACTGGACGGATATCACCCCTCCACCTT. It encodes CASSSTGRISPLHL.

This CDR3 reads CASSISRVSTDTQYF. The CDR3 nucleotides are TGTGCCAGTAGTATAAGCAGGGTGAGCACAGATACGCAGTATTTT. The V and J genes are TRBV19 and TRBJ2-3; maybe TRBD1 (5 bases). V lost 2 bases to trimming and J lost 0 bases, with 9 bases between them. Germline CDR1 and CDR2: LNHDA and SQIVND (reference sequence). CDR3 length: 15 amino acids.

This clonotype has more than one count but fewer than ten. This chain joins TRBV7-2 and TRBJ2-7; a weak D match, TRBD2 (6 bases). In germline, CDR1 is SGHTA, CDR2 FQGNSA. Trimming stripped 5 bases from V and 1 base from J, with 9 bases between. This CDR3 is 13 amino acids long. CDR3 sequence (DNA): TGTGCCAGCAGCCAAAGCGGGTCCTACGAGCAGTACTTC. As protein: CASSQSGSYEQYF. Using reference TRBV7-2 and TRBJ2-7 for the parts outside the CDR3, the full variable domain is GAGVSQSPSNKVTEKGKDVELRCDPISGHTALYWYRQSLGQGLEFLIYFQGNSAPDKSGLPSDRFSAERTGGSVSTLTIQRTQQEDSAVYLCASSQSGSYEQYFGPGTRLTVT.

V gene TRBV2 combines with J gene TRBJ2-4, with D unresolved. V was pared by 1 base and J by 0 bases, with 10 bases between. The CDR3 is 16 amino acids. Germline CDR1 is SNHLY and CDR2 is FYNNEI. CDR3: CASSEVLSVAKNIQYF. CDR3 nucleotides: TGTGCCAGCAGTGAAGTTCTCTCCGTAGCCAAAAACATTCAGTACTTC.

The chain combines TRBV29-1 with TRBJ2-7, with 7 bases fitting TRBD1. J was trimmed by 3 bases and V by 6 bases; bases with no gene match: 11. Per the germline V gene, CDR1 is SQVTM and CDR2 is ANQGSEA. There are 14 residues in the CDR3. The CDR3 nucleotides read TGCAGCGTCGTTGATAGGGGGCAAGTCTACGAGCAGTACTTC. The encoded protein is CSVVDRGQVYEQYF.

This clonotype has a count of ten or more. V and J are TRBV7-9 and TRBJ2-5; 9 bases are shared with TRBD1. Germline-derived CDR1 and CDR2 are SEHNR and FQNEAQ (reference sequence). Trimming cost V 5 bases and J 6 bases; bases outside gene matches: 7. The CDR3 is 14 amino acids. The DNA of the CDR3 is TGTGCCAGCAGCGCCCGGGACAGGGAACAGACCCAGTACTTC. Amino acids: CASSARDREQTQYF.

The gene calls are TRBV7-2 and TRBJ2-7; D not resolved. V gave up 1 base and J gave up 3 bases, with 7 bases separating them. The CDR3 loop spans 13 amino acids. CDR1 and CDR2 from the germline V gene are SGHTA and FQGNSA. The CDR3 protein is CASSLGMVYEQYF. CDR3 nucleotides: TGTGCCAGCAGCTTAGGGATGGTCTACGAGCAGTACTTC.

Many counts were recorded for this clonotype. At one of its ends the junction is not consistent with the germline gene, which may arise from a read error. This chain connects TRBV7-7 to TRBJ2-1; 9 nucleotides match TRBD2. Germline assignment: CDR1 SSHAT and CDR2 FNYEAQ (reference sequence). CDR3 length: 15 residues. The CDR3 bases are TGTGCTAGCAGCCCTGCGGGGGGGGGGGAGAATGAGCAGTTCTTC. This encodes CASSPAGGGENEQFF.

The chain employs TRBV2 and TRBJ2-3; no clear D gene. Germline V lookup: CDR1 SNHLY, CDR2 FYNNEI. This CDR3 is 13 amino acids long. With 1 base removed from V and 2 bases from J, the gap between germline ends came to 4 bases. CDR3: CASSEEFTDTQYF. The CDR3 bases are TGTGCCAGCAGTGAAGAATTCACAGATACGCAGTATTTT.

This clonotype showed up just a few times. CDR3 sequence reads: CASSFWAAGSSTDTQYF. The CDR3 region has the DNA TGTGCCAGCAGCTTTTGGGCAGCGGGGTCTAGCACAGATACGCAGTATTTT. The chain joins TRBV27 to TRBJ2-3; TRBD2 matches at 7 bases. The germline gives CDR1 MNHEY, CDR2 SMNVEV (reference sequence). CDR3 length: 17 residues. Trimming at V came to 6 bases and at J to 0 bases, leaving 12 bases not matched to a gene.

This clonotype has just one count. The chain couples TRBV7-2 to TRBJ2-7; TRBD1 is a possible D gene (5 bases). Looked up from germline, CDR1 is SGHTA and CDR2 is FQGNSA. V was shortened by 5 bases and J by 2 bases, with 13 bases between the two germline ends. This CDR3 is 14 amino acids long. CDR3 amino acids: CASSPTTGPYEQYF. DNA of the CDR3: TGTGCCAGCAGCCCTACCACAGGTCCCTACGAGCAGTACTTC.

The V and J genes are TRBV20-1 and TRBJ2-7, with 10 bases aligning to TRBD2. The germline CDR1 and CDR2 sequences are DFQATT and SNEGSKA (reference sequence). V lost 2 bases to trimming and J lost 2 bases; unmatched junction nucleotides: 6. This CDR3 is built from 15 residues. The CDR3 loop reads CSARQREGPPYEQYF. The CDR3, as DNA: TGCAGTGCTAGACAGCGGGAGGGCCCTCCCTACGAGCAGTACTTC.

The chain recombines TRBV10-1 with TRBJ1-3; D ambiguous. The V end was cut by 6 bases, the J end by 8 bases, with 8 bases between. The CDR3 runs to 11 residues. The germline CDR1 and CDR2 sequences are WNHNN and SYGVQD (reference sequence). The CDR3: CASRPEDTIYF. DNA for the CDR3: TGCGCCAGCAGACCGGAGGACACCATATATTTT.

CDR3 protein: CAIRPGLASQETQYF. The CDR3 DNA reads as TGTGCCATCAGACCGGGACTAGCGTCCCAAGAGACCCAGTACTTC. The chain is built from TRBV10-3 and TRBJ2-5; 10 bases fit TRBD2. The junction had 5 bases not matched to a gene; V was cut back by 6 bases and J by 1 base. The CDR3 loop spans 15 amino acids. Germline lookup yields CDR1 ENHRY and CDR2 SYGVKD.

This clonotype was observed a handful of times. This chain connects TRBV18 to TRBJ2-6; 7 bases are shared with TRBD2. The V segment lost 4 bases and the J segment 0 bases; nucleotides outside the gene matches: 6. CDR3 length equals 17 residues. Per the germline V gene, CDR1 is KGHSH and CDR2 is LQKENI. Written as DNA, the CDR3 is TGTGCCAGCTCACTTCAAGCGGGGAGCTCTGGGGCCAACGTCCTGACTTTC. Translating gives CASSLQAGSSGANVLTF.

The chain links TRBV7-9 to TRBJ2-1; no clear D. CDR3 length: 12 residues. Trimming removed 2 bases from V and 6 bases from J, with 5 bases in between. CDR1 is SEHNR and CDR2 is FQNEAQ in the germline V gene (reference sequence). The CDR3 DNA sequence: TGTGCCAGCAGCTTAACGGGCAATGAGCAGTTCTTC. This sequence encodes CASSLTGNEQFF.

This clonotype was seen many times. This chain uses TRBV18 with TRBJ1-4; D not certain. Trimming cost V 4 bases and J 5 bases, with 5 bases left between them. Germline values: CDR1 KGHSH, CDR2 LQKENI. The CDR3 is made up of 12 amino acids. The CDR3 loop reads CASSRSNEKLFF. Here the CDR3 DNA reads TGTGCCAGCTCACGATCGAATGAAAAACTGTTTTTT.

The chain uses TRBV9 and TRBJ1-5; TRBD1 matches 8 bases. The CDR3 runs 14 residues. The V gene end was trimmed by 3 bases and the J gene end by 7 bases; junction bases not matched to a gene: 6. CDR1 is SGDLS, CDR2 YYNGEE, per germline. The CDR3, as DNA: TGTGCCAGCAGCGGCATGGACAGGGTACAGCCCCAGCATTTT. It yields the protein CASSGMDRVQPQHF.

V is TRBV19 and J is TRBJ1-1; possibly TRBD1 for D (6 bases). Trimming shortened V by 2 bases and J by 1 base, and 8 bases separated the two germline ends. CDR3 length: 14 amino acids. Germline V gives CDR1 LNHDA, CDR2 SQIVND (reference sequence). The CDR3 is CASSITGPNTEAFF. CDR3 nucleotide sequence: TGTGCCAGTAGTATAACAGGGCCGAACACTGAAGCTTTCTTT.

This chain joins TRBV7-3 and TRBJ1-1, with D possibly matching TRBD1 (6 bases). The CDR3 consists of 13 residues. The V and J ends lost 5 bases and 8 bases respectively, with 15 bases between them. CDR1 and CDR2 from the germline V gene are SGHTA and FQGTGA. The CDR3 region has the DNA TGTGCCAGCAGCAAACTAGCGGGGGCCGAAGCTTTCTTT. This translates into CASSKLAGAEAFF.

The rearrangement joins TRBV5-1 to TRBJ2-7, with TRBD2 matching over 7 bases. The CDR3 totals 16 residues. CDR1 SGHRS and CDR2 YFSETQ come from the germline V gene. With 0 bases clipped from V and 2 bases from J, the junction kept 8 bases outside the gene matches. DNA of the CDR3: TGCGCCAGCAGCTTGGGCCTAGCGGACCTCACCTACGAGCAGTACTTC. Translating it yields CASSLGLADLTYEQYF.

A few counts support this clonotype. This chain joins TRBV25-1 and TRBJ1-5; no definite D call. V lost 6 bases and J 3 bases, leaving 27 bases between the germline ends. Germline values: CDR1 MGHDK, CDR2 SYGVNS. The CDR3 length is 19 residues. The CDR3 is CASSSRWGPHLVSNQPQHF. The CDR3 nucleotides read TGTGCCAGCAGCTCCCGCTGGGGTCCACACCTCGTCTCCAATCAGCCCCAGCATTTT.

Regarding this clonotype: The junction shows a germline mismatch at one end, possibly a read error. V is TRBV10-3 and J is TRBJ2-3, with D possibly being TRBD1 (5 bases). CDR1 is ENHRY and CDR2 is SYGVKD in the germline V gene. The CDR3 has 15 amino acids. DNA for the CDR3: TGTGCCACCAGTTCAGAGGACAAGATCACAGATGCGCAGTATTTT. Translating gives CATSSEDKITDAQYF.

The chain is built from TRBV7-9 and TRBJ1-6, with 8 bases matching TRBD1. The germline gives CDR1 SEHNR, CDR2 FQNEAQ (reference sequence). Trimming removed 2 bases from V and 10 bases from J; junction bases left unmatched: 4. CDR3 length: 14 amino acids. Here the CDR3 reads CASSLQGAGSPLHF. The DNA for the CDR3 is TGTGCCAGCAGCTTACAGGGGGCAGGATCACCCCTCCACTTT. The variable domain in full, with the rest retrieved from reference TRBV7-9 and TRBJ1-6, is DTGVSQNPRHKITKRGQNVTFRCDPISEHNRLYWYRQTLGQGPEFLTYFQNEAQLEKSRLLSDRFSAERPKGSFSTLEIQRTEQGDSAMYLCASSLQGAGSPLHFGNGTRLTVT.

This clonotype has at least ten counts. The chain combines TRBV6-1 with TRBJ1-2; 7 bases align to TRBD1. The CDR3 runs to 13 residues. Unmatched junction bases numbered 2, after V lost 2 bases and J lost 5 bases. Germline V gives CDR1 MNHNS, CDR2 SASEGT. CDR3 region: CASSETGEYGYTF. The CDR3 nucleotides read TGTGCCAGCAGTGAAACAGGGGAGTATGGCTACACCTTC.

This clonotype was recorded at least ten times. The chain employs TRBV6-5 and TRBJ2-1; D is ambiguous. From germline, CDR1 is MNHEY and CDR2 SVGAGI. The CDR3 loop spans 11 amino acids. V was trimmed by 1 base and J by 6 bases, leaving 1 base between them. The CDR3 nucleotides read TGTGCCAGCAGTTACTTCAATGAGCAGTTCTTC. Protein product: CASSYFNEQFF.

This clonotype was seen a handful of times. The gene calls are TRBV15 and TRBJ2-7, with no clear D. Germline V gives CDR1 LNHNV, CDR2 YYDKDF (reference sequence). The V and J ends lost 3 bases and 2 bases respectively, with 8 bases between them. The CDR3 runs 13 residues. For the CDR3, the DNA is TGTGCCACCAGCAGCGAACCTACCTACGAGCAGTACTTC. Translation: CATSSEPTYEQYF.

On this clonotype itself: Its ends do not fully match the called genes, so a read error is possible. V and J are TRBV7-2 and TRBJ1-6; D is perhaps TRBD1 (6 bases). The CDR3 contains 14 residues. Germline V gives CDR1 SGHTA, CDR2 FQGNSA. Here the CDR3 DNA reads TGTGCCGGCAGCGGGACAAGCTATAATTCACCCCTCCACTTT. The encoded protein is CAGSGTSYNSPLHF.

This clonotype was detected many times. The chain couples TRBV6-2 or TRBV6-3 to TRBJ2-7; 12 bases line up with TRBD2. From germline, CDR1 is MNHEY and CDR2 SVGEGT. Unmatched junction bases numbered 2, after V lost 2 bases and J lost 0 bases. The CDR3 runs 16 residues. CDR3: CASSYRTSGASYEQYF. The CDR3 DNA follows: TGTGCCAGCAGTTACCGGACTAGCGGGGCCTCCTACGAGCAGTACTTC.